Presented here are 5 T cell receptor beta chains from one specimen sequenced in a study of blood T cell repertoires in COVID-19. Libraries were prepared by immunoSEQ multiplex PCR; TCRdb keeps only in-frame clonotypes and omits some of them. The sample has just under 300,000 clones, approximately 86% seen once. The sequenced sample consisted of peripheral blood. These TCRs come from a man between 70 and 80 years old with acute or convalescent COVID-19.

V usage is TRBV13 and J usage is TRBJ1-2; 8 bases map to TRBD1. V was pared by 3 bases and J by 4 bases, with 4 bases of the junction left unmatched. CDR1 and CDR2 (germline): PRHDT, FYEKMQ (reference sequence). The CDR3 is 14 residues long. In nucleotides, the CDR3 is TGTGCCAGCAGCTTCTCGACAGGGGTCTATGGCTACACCTTC. It translates to CASSFSTGVYGYTF. The entire variable domain, with the rest obtained from reference TRBV13 and TRBJ1-2, is as follows: AAGVIQSPRHLIKEKRETATLKCYPIPRHDTVYWYQQGPGQDPQFLISFYEKMQSDKGSIPDRFSAQQFSDYHSELNMSSLELGDSALYFCASSFSTGVYGYTFGSGTRLTVV.

The table lists this clone with a count of one. The rearrangement uses TRBV28 and TRBJ1-5; a weak D match, TRBD1 (5 bases). Looked up from germline, CDR1 is MDHEN and CDR2 is SYDVKM. The CDR3 covers 15 residues. The V gene lost 6 bases and the J gene lost 3 bases, with 15 bases spanning the gap. The CDR3 sequence is CASRKRGTFNQPQHF. The CDR3 DNA reads TGTGCCAGCAGGAAACGCGGGACTTTCAATCAGCCCCAGCATTTT.

This chain links TRBV19 with TRBJ2-3, with 8 positions matching TRBD2. This CDR3 comprises 14 residues. Germline assignment: CDR1 LNHDA and CDR2 SQIVND (reference sequence). With 3 bases clipped from V and 5 bases from J, the junction kept 4 bases outside the gene matches. This CDR3 reads CASSILRGVDTQYF. The CDR3, as DNA: TGTGCCAGTAGTATTTTGCGGGGGGTAGATACGCAGTATTTT.

CDR3 sequence (DNA): TGTGCCACCAGTGCCGGGACAGGGAACAATCAGCCCCAGCATTTT. Its protein is CATSAGTGNNQPQHF. The chain is built from TRBV24-1 and TRBJ1-5; TRBD1 matches at 9 bases. The junction had 4 bases not matched to a gene; V was cut back by 5 bases and J by 3 bases. Germline-derived CDR1 and CDR2 are KGHDR and SFDVKD. The CDR3 is 15 amino acids.

This chain connects TRBV20-1 to TRBJ2-5, with D unclear. CDR1 is DFQATT and CDR2 is SNEGSKA in the germline V gene (reference sequence). This CDR3 has 12 amino acids. V was clipped by 3 bases and J by 3 bases, with 8 bases between them. The CDR3 DNA sequence: TGCAGTGCTAGTCGGGTTAAAGAGACCCAGTACTTC. Residues: CSASRVKETQYF.